The 30 T cell receptor beta chains below were found in one sample sequenced in a study of a mutant IDH1 vaccine in newly diagnosed glioma. Their antigen targets remain unknown. Sequencing was performed with immunoSEQ multiplex PCR; in TCRdb, only in-frame clones are kept and a portion is missing. There are around 23,000 clones in the sample; roughly 84% occur only once, and 2.8% lies in the top ten. The time point is: week 47, end of study. All doses held 300 ug of mutant IDH1 20-mer peptide, with topical imiquimod. Sequences were derived from PBMCs, sampled from a glioma patient whose treatment included an IDH1 peptide vaccine. The source of these receptors is a man in his forties or fifties with glioma.

V gene TRBV27 combines with J gene TRBJ2-7; 11 bases line up with TRBD2. There are 15 residues in the CDR3. Trimming at V came to 5 bases and at J to 2 bases, leaving 5 bases not matched to a gene. Germline CDR1 is MNHEY and CDR2 is SMNVEV (reference sequence). CDR3: CASSLRGLAAYEQYF. Here the CDR3 DNA reads TGTGCCAGCAGTCTCCGGGGACTAGCGGCCTACGAGCAGTACTTC.

This chain connects TRBV6-1 to TRBJ1-1; 7 bases agree with TRBD1. The V gene end was trimmed by 6 bases and the J gene end by 3 bases; junction bases not matched to a gene: 7. In germline, CDR1 is MNHNS, CDR2 SASEGT. The CDR3 has 14 residues. In nucleotides, the CDR3 is TGTGCCAGCAGCCGTAACAGGGGAGACACTGAAGCTTTCTTT. Its protein product is CASSRNRGDTEAFF.

The chain combines TRBV29-1 with TRBJ2-7, with D possibly TRBD2 on 7 matching bases. The V gene lost 4 bases and the J gene lost 5 bases, with 12 bases spanning the gap. The CDR3 has 12 residues. Per germline, CDR1 SQVTM and CDR2 ANQGSEA. The CDR3 DNA reads as TGCAGCGTTGTCAGGGGAGGGCACGAGCAGTACTTC. It codes for CSVVRGGHEQYF.

This chain links TRBV7-8 with TRBJ1-1; TRBD1 might be the D (6 bases). The ends were cut back, 5 bases at V and 7 bases at J, with 14 bases in the middle. The CDR3 is 13 residues long. Germline CDR1 reads SGHVS; CDR2 reads FQNEAQ. CDR3 loop: CASSQGGSSEAFF. In DNA form, the CDR3 reads TGTGCCAGCAGCCAAGGGGGGTCAAGTGAAGCTTTCTTT.

The V and J genes are TRBV7-5 and TRBJ1-1; the table's TRBD1 call for D was not verified on the DNA. TRBV7-5 is reported as a pseudogene. There are 14 residues in the CDR3. The CDR3 here is CVRSLACTGTEAFF. CDR3 coding DNA: TGTGTCAGAAGCTTAGCGTGCACAGGAACTGAAGCTTTCTTT.

This clone was detected a few times. One end of the junction varies from germline; a read error may be responsible. The genes are TRBV5-6 and TRBJ1-1; the D gene is possibly TRBD1 (6 bases). The CDR3 extends over 12 amino acids. Germline V gene sequence: CDR1 SGHDT, CDR2 YYEEEE. In DNA, the CDR3 is TGTGCCAGCAGCTTGGGGCGTCACAGGGAGGGATTT. Protein: CASSLGRHREGF. Full variable domain (outside the CDR3, taken from reference TRBV5-6 and TRBJ1-1): DAGVTQSPTHLIKTRGQQVTLRCSPKSGHDTVSWYQQALGQGPQFIFQYYEEEERQRGNFPDRFSGHQFPNYSSELNVNALLLGDSALYLCASSLGRHREGFGQGTRLTVV.

The chain joins TRBV7-8 to TRBJ1-5, with D unresolved. CDR3 length: 16 residues. Trimming pared 0 bases from V and 6 bases from J, leaving 15 bases between. In germline, CDR1 is SGHVS, CDR2 FQNEAQ. CDR3 DNA sequence: TGTGCCAGCAGCTTAGCTGAGGGCCTACGCGGTCAGCCCCAGCATTTT. Amino acids: CASSLAEGLRGQPQHF.

This sequence joins TRBV4-1 and TRBJ2-3; 10 positions match TRBD2. V lost 5 bases and J lost 5; bases outside the gene matches: 10. The CDR3 has 16 amino acids. From germline, CDR1 is MGHRA and CDR2 YSYEKL. The CDR3 bases are TGCGCCAGCAGCATCCGTCTAGCGGGAGAGGGAGATACGCAGTATTTT. Translated: CASSIRLAGEGDTQYF.

The chain has TRBV29-1 and TRBJ1-1; no clear D. This CDR3 contains 14 residues. The germline gives CDR1 SQVTM, CDR2 ANQGSEA. V shed 5 bases and J shed 2 bases, with 15 bases lying between them. In nucleotides, the CDR3 is TGCAGCGTTCGAATTTCGGATCCCAACACTGAAGCTTTCTTT. Protein sequence: CSVRISDPNTEAFF.

V and J are TRBV9 and TRBJ2-5; 12 nucleotides agree with TRBD2. Per germline, CDR1 SGDLS and CDR2 YYNGEE. This CDR3 spans 19 amino acids. The V gene end was trimmed by 0 bases and the J gene end by 5 bases; junction bases not matched to a gene: 14. The CDR3 sequence is CASSVGEGLAGWGEETQYF. Written as DNA, the CDR3 is TGTGCCAGCAGCGTAGGAGAGGGACTAGCGGGTTGGGGGGAGGAGACCCAGTACTTC.

The rearrangement joins TRBV7-9 to TRBJ2-1; D ambiguous. This CDR3 spans 15 amino acids. The germline gives CDR1 SEHNR, CDR2 FQNEAQ (reference sequence). V was pared by 3 bases and J by 6 bases, with 15 bases between. CDR3 nucleotide sequence: TGTGCCAGCAGCTTCCGTTCCGGTAGCATCAATGAGCAGTTCTTC. It codes for CASSFRSGSINEQFF.

The chain employs TRBV18 and TRBJ1-1; the D is unclear. This CDR3 comprises 16 residues. Trimming cost V 2 bases and J 4 bases, with 17 bases left between them. CDR1 KGHSH and CDR2 LQKENI come from the germline V gene. The CDR3 loop reads CASSPVAGRDPTEAFF. CDR3 sequence (DNA): TGTGCCAGCTCACCAGTAGCAGGCCGAGACCCCACTGAAGCTTTCTTT.

The V gene is TRBV4-1, the J gene TRBJ1-3, with D uncertain. Germline V lookup: CDR1 MGHRA, CDR2 YSYEKL. The CDR3 consists of 16 residues. Trimming removed 0 bases at V and 0 bases at J, with 9 bases between. CDR3 DNA sequence: TGCGCCAGCAGCCAAGATCATTGGGGCTCTGGAAACACCATATATTTT. Its protein product is CASSQDHWGSGNTIYF.

V gene TRBV28 combines with J gene TRBJ1-1; no definite D call. This CDR3 is built from 11 residues. Between the trimmed V and J ends, which lost 2 bases and 4 bases, there was a span of 2 bases. CDR1 and CDR2 from the germline V gene are MDHEN and SYDVKM. The CDR3 here is CASSLPTEAFF. The CDR3 DNA follows: TGTGCCAGCAGTTTACCCACTGAAGCTTTCTTT.

In nucleotides, the CDR3 is TGTGCCAGCAGTGAACCCGGCAGCTCCTATGGCTACACCTTC. Its translation: CASSEPGSSYGYTF. The V and J genes are TRBV6-1 and TRBJ1-2; D not certain. The ends were cut back, 2 bases at V and 4 bases at J, with 11 bases in the middle. The CDR3 is 14 residues long. Germline CDR1 reads MNHNS; CDR2 reads SASEGT.

This clone is a singleton in its sample. The chain uses TRBV9 and TRBJ2-1; TRBD2 matches 10 bases. CDR1 is SGDLS, CDR2 YYNGEE, per germline. Trimming removed 0 bases from V and 6 bases from J; junction bases left unmatched: 3. The CDR3 is 15 residues long. The CDR3 sequence is CASSVAGLAFNEQFF. The CDR3 DNA reads as TGTGCCAGCAGCGTAGCGGGACTAGCGTTCAATGAGCAGTTCTTC.

The chain joins TRBV28 to TRBJ2-3; D is uncertain. Trimming cost V 8 bases and J 5 bases, with 2 bases left between them. The CDR3 runs to 9 residues. Germline CDR1 is MDHEN and CDR2 is SYDVKM. CDR3 sequence (DNA): TGTGCCAGCGGAGATACGCAGTATTTT. Its protein is CASGDTQYF.

The rearrangement uses TRBV2 and TRBJ1-5; no firm D call. Germline CDR1 is SNHLY and CDR2 is FYNNEI. This CDR3 has 14 residues. With 4 bases removed from V and 2 bases from J, the gap between germline ends came to 9 bases. In DNA, the CDR3 is TGTGCCAGCAGTGGAGGTTTCGGCAATCAGCCCCAGCATTTT. It codes for CASSGGFGNQPQHF. Drawing the rest from reference TRBV2 and TRBJ1-5, the complete variable domain is EPEVTQTPSHQVTQMGQEVILRCVPISNHLYFYWYRQILGQKVEFLVSFYNNEISEKSEIFDDQFSVERPDGSNFTLKIRSTKLEDSAMYFCASSGGFGNQPQHFGDGTRLSIL.

V is TRBV9 and J is TRBJ1-4, with D possibly being TRBD1 (5 bases). The CDR3 covers 15 residues. V lost 0 bases and J lost 7, with 13 bases in between. Germline CDR1 is SGDLS and CDR2 is YYNGEE. The CDR3 sequence is CASSVAGLRGEKLFF. In DNA, the CDR3 is TGTGCCAGCAGCGTAGCAGGGCTACGGGGTGAAAAACTGTTTTTT.

This chain joins TRBV2 and TRBJ1-2; 8 positions agree with TRBD1. Germline V gene sequence: CDR1 SNHLY, CDR2 FYNNEI. The CDR3 has 13 residues. Unmatched junction bases numbered 3, after V lost 6 bases and J lost 3 bases. The CDR3 nucleotides are TGTGCCAGCAGGACAGGGGCGGACTATGGCTACACCTTC. Translated, it gives CASRTGADYGYTF. The entire variable domain, with the rest obtained from reference TRBV2 and TRBJ1-2, is as follows: EPEVTQTPSHQVTQMGQEVILRCVPISNHLYFYWYRQILGQKVEFLVSFYNNEISEKSEIFDDQFSVERPDGSNFTLKIRSTKLEDSAMYFCASRTGADYGYTFGSGTRLTVV.

This CDR3 is CASSHGQGENGYTF. The CDR3 DNA follows: TGCGCCAGCAGCCACGGACAGGGGGAGAATGGCTACACCTTC. V usage is TRBV5-1 and J usage is TRBJ1-2; 10 nucleotides align to TRBD1. CDR1 and CDR2 (germline): SGHRS, YFSETQ. Trimming took 4 bases from V and 6 from J; bases not matched to a gene: 6. There are 14 residues in the CDR3. The full variable domain, rest sourced from reference TRBV5-1 and TRBJ1-2, is KAGVTQTPRYLIKTRGQQVTLSCSPISGHRSVSWYQQTPGQGLQFLFEYFSETQRNKGNFPGRFSGRQFSNSRSEMNVSTLELGDSALYLCASSHGQGENGYTFGSGTRLTVV.

This clone occurred a few times. The gene calls are TRBV7-2 and TRBJ2-7; D gene uncertain. V was pared by 1 base and J by 5 bases, with 9 bases between. Germline V gene sequence: CDR1 SGHTA, CDR2 FQGNSA. CDR3 length equals 13 residues. CDR3 region: CASSLVGNHEQYF. The CDR3 DNA reads TGTGCCAGCAGCTTAGTGGGGAACCACGAGCAGTACTTC.

The chain has TRBV6-1 and TRBJ1-6; 8 bases are shared with TRBD1. This CDR3 region has 14 residues. With V trimmed by 6 bases and J by 8 bases, 6 bases remained unmatched. Germline values: CDR1 MNHNS, CDR2 SASEGT. For the CDR3, the DNA is TGTGCCAGCAGGACCGGGACAGGTTATTCACCCCTCCACTTT. Its translation: CASRTGTGYSPLHF.

V is TRBV7-3 and J is TRBJ2-7, with unresolved D. The CDR3 length is 15 residues. V lost 0 bases and J lost 2, with 11 bases in between. CDR1 SGHTA and CDR2 FQGTGA come from the germline V gene. In DNA form, the CDR3 reads TGTGCCAGCAGCTTAACGGGCGGTGCCACCTACGAGCAGTACTTC. Amino acid sequence: CASSLTGGATYEQYF.

This chain connects TRBV27 to TRBJ2-1; possibly TRBD2 for D (6 bases). Germline V gives CDR1 MNHEY, CDR2 SMNVEV (reference sequence). With 7 bases removed from V and 7 bases from J, the gap between germline ends came to 14 bases. This CDR3 contains 13 residues. Written as DNA, the CDR3 is TGTGCCAGCACCCAGACTAGTGTAAATGAGCAGTTCTTC. Translated, it gives CASTQTSVNEQFF.

The chain links TRBV7-9 to TRBJ1-1; D unresolved. The CDR3 runs to 12 residues. CDR1 is SEHNR and CDR2 is FQNEAQ in the germline V gene (reference sequence). Trimming left V 6 bases short and J 7 bases short, with 12 bases between. CDR3 region: CASSPAGREAFF. CDR3 coding DNA: TGTGCCAGCAGTCCCGCTGGGCGTGAAGCTTTCTTT.

The rearrangement uses TRBV4-2 and TRBJ2-7, with 9 bases fitting TRBD1. Trimming removed 1 base from V and 3 bases from J; junction bases left unmatched: 4. CDR3 length: 15 amino acids. Germline-derived CDR1 and CDR2 are LGHNA and YNFKEQ. CDR3 sequence (DNA): TGTGCCAGCAGCCAAGGCGGGACAGGGATCTACGAGCAGTACTTC. As protein: CASSQGGTGIYEQYF.

The chain recombines TRBV9 with TRBJ1-1, with 7 positions matching TRBD1. V shed 0 bases and J 1 base; nucleotides not matched to a gene: 0. The germline V gene encodes CDR1 SGDLS and CDR2 YYNGEE. The CDR3 totals 14 residues. DNA of the CDR3: TGTGCCAGCAGCGTAGGACAGGGGAACACTGAAGCTTTCTTT. This codes for CASSVGQGNTEAFF. Full variable domain (outside the CDR3, taken from reference TRBV9 and TRBJ1-1): DSGVTQTPKHLITATGQRVTLRCSPRSGDLSVYWYQQSLDQGLQFLIQYYNGEERAKGNILERFSAQQFPDLHSELNLSSLELGDSALYFCASSVGQGNTEAFFGQGTRLTVV.

To note about this clone: This specimen includes other DNA sequences encoding the same CDR3. This sequence joins TRBV7-9 and TRBJ1-5, with D perhaps TRBD1 (5 bases). V was shortened by 1 base and J by 7 bases, with 11 bases between the two germline ends. The CDR3 has 14 amino acids. Per germline, CDR1 SEHNR and CDR2 FQNEAQ (reference sequence). CDR3 in amino acids: CASSLGQGGQPQHF. In nucleotides, the CDR3 is TGTGCCAGCAGCTTAGGGCAGGGAGGGCAGCCCCAGCATTTT.

This chain links TRBV2 with TRBJ2-1, with D tentatively TRBD1 or TRBD2 (12 bases each). The CDR3 loop spans 19 amino acids. Trimming took 8 bases from V and 10 from J, leaving 36 bases between them. Germline CDR1 and CDR2: SNHLY and FYNNEI. CDR3 nucleotide sequence: TGTGCCAGCTTTCGCGGGACAGGGGGCCGGTCTAGCGGGAGGGACGAGCAGTTCTTC. The encoded protein is CASFRGTGGRSSGRDEQFF. Full variable domain (rest looked up from reference TRBV2 and TRBJ2-1): EPEVTQTPSHQVTQMGQEVILRCVPISNHLYFYWYRQILGQKVEFLVSFYNNEISEKSEIFDDQFSVERPDGSNFTLKIRSTKLEDSAMYFCASFRGTGGRSSGRDEQFFGPGTRLTVL.